Listed here is a single T cell receptor beta chain. Its antigen remains unidentified. TCRdb analysed the reads with MiXCR anew, one entry per CDR3 protein. The sample includes approximately 400,000 distinct CDR3 sequences, roughly a third seen only once; the top ten take approximately 15%. This entry belongs to a study of T cell repertoires in cytomegalovirus infection. Across the whole study: Public TCR beta signatures were indicative of both CMV infection and a matching HLA type.

Overall study results and limits: The ex vivo response showed dominance by HLA-C-restricted CMV-specific TCR beta clonotypes. CMV carriers with the relevant HLA were identified by cumulative public TCR beta family frequency.

This CDR3 is built from 15 residues. V gave up 4 bases and J gave up 0 bases; unmatched junction bases: 6. Germline V gene lookup returns CDR1 PRHDT and CDR2 FYEKMQ (reference sequence). This TCR came from a human donor in good health (CMV status not recorded). Some clones in this sample may be carry-over from other donors' samples. The chain employs TRBV13 and TRBJ2-7; 7 nucleotides match TRBD1. Sequencing used PBMCs. As DNA, the CDR3 is TGTGCCAGCAGCTCCAGGGGGACCAGCTCCTACGAGCAGTACTTC. Protein product: CASSSRGTSSYEQYF.